The entry that follows covers one T cell receptor beta chain sequence. The target of this receptor is not known. Qualities for individual bases were not recorded, and no much larger clone is one base off. The trim is 2 bases for V and 4 bases for J, with a gap of 15 bases between the germline ends. The germline V gene (reference sequence) provides CDR1 LNHNV and CDR2 YYDKDF. The CDR3 measures 16 amino acids from cysteine to phenylalanine. Of all the DNA, just the CDR3 is kept, 48 bases in frame from base 1. The record originates from a study of T cells in Graves' hyperthyroidism and ophthalmopathy (dated by TCRdb to the late 2010s). Study-wide context: Peripheral blood samples were taken at initial diagnosis, before any treatment was given. To identify distinguishing TCR V-J signatures, a discovery cohort of 90 to 100 patients was used, comprising some 45 with Graves' ophthalmopathy and some 60 with stable Graves' hyperthyroidism. Prospective prediction of ophthalmopathy was tested in an independent validation cohort of about 19 hyperthyroidism patients and 15 to 17 patients who later progressed to ophthalmopathy. The 75 to 100 discovery patients were divided at random into training and test sets in a 7:3 ratio. In six Graves' hyperthyroidism patients, the study also compared T-cell repertoires from thyroid tissue with T-cell repertoires from blood. After blood sampling, hyperthyroidism patients were treated with methimazole at a starting dose of 30 mg daily, and ophthalmopathy patients were treated with high-dose intravenous methylprednisolone. The paper describes TCR Vbeta CDR3 sequencing of around 130 peripheral blood samples, made up of 43 ophthalmopathy patients, roughly 75 hyperthyroidism patients and around 17 progressor patients.

TCR beta CDR3 regions were amplified from RNA transcripts. A first-round RT-PCR of the TCR CDR3 used the HTBI primer set with the Qiagen OneStep RT-PCR kit. A second multiplex PCR round built the libraries, followed by size selection and purification. Libraries were sequenced paired-end with 100 bp reads on an Illumina HiSeq2000. The original methods were these. Raw data were processed with SOAPnuke, discarding reads with adapters, uncalled bases, mean Phred below 15, or no exact constant-primer or identifier match. High-quality paired reads were merged with COPE v1.2.5, and unique nucleotide sequences were defined as clonotypes. MiTCR v1.1 was used to align clonotypes to the IMGT TRBV, TRBD and TRBJ reference segments. Analysis was restricted to V-J combinations with a frequency above 0.0001, which covered 98% to 99.2% of repertoires. The TCS score was defined as F50 (clonal expansion) divided by E x V (chaos), with BLOSUM62-based TCRdist calculated between CDR3 peptides within each V-J. Welch's t-statistics and random forest reduced some 510 V-J features to 10 to 15, which were used in a naive Bayes classifier (R e1071). TCRdb passed the public sequencing reads through fastp at Q25 and MiXCR, retaining productive beta sequences. CDR3 protein sequences are deduplicated, and each keeps its most common genes and DNA. The V and J calls come from TCRdb's annotation, not from the publication. Recorded for this sample are roughly 400,000 distinct CDR3 sequences; around 25% of them occurred a single time. The ten largest clonotypes hold around 79% of the sample.

Study-level results and caveats: Most expanded thyroid clonotypes (frequency above 0.001) were also found in blood, which suggests that blood repertoires may mirror thyroid immune responses. Ophthalmopathy was separated from stable hyperthyroidism by a 13 V-J signature model, with over 85% sensitivity and about 81% specificity obtained in cross-validation and 80%/75% obtained in testing. Sample size was not statistically predetermined, and blinding of investigators to group allocation was not performed. In validation, progression to ophthalmopathy was predicted by the model with more than 65% sensitivity and approximately 78% specificity, a median of about 6.8 months before onset.

A patient counted as having stable Graves' hyperthyroidism if no progression to ophthalmopathy occurred over 18 months of follow-up. The hyperthyroidism patients were between 18 and 65 years old and newly diagnosed, with a disease duration of less than 2 months. Any patient with an uncontrolled infection, another autoimmune disease, pregnancy or lactation was excluded. Diagnoses were established on the basis of clinical symptoms, serum thyroxine and TRAb, thyroid ultrasound, and orbital computed tomography. PBMCs were isolated from approximately 10 ml of fresh peripheral blood by Ficoll-Paque density gradient centrifugation. Trizol reagent was used to extract total RNA, and RNA quality was then checked on an Agilent 2100 Bioanalyzer.

The receptor's source is a man over 45 with Graves' hyperthyroidism. The sample consisted of blood. The V and J segments used are TRBV15 and TRBJ1-5; a tentative D match to TRBD1 spans 6 bases. The nucleotides are TGTGCCACCAGCAGATCGTCCAGGGGAGGGAATCAGCCCCAGCATTTT. Translated, it reads CATSRSSRGGNQPQHF.